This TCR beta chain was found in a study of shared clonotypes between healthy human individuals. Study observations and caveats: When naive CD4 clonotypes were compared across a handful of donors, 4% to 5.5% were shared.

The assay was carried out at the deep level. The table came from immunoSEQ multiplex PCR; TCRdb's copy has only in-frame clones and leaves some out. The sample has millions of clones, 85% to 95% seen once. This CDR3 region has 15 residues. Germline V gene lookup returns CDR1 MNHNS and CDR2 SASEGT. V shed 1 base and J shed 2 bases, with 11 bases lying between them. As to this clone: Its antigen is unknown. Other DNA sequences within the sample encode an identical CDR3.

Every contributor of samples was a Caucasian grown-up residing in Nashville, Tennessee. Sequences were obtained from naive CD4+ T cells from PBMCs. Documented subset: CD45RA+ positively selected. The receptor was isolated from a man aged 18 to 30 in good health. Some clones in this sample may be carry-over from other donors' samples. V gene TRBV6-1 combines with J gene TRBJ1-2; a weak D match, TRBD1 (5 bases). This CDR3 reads CASSEGGTVNYGYTF. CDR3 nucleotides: TGTGCCAGCAGTGAAGGGGGCACAGTAAACTATGGCTACACCTTC.